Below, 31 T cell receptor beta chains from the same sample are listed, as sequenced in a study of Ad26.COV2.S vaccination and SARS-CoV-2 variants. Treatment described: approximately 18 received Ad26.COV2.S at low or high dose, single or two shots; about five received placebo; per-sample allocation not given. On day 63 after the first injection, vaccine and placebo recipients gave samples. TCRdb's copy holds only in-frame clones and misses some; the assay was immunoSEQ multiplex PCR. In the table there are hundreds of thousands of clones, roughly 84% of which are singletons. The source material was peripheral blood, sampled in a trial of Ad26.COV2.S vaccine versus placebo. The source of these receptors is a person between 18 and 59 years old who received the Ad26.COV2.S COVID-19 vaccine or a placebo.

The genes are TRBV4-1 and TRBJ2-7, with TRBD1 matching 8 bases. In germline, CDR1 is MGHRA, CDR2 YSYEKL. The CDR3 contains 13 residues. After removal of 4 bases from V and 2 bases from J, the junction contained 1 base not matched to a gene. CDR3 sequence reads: CASSPGQAYEQYF. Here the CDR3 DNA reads TGCGCCAGCAGCCCGGGACAGGCCTACGAGCAGTACTTC.

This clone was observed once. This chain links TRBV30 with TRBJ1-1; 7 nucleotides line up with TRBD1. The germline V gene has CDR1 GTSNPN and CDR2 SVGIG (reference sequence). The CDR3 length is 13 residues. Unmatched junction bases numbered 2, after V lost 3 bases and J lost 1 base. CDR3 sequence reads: CAWRQGSNTEAFF. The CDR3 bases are TGTGCCTGGAGACAGGGGTCGAACACTGAAGCTTTCTTT.

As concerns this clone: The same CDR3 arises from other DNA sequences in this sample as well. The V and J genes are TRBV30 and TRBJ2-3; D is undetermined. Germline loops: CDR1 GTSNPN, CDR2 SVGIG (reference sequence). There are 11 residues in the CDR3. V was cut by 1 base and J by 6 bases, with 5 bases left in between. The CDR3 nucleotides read TGTGCCTGGAGTGGTGGCGATACGCAGTATTTT. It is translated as CAWSGGDTQYF.

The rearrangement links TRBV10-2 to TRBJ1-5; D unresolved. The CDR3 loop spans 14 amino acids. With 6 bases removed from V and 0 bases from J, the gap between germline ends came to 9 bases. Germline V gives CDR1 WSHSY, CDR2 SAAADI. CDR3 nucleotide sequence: TGCGCCAGCAGACCGACCGGTAGCAATCAGCCCCAGCATTTT. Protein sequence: CASRPTGSNQPQHF.

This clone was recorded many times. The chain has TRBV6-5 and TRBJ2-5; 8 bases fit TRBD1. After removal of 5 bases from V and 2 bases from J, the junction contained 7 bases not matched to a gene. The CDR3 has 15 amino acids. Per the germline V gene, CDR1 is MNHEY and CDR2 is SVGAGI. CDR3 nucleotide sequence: TGTGCCAGCAGTCCCCGGGACAGGCGGCAAGAGACCCAGTACTTC. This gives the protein CASSPRDRRQETQYF.

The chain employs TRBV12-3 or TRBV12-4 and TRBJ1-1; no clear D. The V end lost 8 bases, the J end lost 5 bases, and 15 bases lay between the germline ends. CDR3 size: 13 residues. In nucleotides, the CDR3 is TGTGCCAGCTCCACGAATAGGTGGACTGAAGCTTTCTTT. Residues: CASSTNRWTEAFF.

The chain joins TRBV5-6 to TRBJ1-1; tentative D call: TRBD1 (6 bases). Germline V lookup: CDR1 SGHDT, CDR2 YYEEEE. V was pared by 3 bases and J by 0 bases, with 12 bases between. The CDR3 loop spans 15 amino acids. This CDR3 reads CASSSSGVLNTEAFF. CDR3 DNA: TGTGCCAGCAGCTCATCAGGGGTGCTGAACACTGAAGCTTTCTTT.

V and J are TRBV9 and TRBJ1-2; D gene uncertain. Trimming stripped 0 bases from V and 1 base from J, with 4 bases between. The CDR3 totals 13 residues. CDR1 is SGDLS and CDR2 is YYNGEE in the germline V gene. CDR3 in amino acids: CASSVVGNYGYTF. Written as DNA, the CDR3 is TGTGCCAGCAGCGTAGTGGGTAACTATGGCTACACCTTC.

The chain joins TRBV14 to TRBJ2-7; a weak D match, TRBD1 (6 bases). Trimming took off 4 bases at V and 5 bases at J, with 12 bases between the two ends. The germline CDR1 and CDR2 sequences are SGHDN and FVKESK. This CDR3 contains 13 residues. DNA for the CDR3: TGTGCCAGCAGCCTCGGTAGGGGGAACGAGCAGTACTTC. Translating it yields CASSLGRGNEQYF.

In nucleotides, the CDR3 is TGTGCCAGCAGCGTGGGCGGGAATGAGCAGTTCTTC. Protein product: CASSVGGNEQFF. This chain connects TRBV7-9 to TRBJ2-1, with D maybe TRBD2 (5 bases). V was cut by 5 bases and J by 7 bases, with 9 bases left in between. The CDR3 is made up of 12 amino acids. Germline CDR1 reads SEHNR; CDR2 reads FQNEAQ (reference sequence).

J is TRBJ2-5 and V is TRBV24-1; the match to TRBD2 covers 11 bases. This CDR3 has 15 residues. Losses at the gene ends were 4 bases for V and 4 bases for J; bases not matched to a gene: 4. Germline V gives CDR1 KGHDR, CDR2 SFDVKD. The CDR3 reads CATSEGLADRETQYF. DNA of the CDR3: TGTGCCACCAGTGAGGGACTAGCGGATCGAGAGACCCAGTACTTC.

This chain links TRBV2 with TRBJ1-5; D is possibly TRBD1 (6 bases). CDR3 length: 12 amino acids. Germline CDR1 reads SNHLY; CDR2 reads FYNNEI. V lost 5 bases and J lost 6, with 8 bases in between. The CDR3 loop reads CASSYRVQPQHF. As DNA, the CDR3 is TGTGCCAGCAGTTACAGGGTTCAGCCCCAGCATTTT.

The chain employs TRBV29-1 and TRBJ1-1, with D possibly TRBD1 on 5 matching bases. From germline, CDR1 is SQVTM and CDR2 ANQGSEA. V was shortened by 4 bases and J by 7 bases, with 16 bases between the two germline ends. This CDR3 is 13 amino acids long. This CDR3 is CSVARTGGGEAFF. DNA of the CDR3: TGCAGCGTTGCGCGCACGGGGGGTGGTGAAGCTTTCTTT.

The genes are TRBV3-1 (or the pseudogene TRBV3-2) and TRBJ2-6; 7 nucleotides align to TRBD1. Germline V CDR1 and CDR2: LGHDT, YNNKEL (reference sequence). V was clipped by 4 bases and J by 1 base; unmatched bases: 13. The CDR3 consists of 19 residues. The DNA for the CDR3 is TGTGCCAGCAGCCCATTAACCGGGACAGTAGGATCTGGGGCCAACGTCCTGACTTTC. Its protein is CASSPLTGTVGSGANVLTF.

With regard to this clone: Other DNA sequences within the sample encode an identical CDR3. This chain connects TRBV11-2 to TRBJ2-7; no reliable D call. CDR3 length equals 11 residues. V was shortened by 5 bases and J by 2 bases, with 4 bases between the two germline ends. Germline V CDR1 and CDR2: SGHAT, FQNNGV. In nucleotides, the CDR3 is TGTGCCAGCAGCCTCACCTACGAGCAGTACTTC. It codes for CASSLTYEQYF. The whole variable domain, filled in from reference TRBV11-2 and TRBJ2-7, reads EAGVAQSPRYKIIEKRQSVAFWCNPISGHATLYWYQQILGQGPKLLIQFQNNGVVDDSQLPKDRFSAERLKGVDSTLKIQPAKLEDSAVYLCASSLTYEQYFGPGTRLTVT.

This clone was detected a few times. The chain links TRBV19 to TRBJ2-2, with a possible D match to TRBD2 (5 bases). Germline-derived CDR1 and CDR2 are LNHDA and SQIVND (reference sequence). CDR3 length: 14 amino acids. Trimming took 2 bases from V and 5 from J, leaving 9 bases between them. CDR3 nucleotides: TGTGCCAGTAGTATATCGGGGAATACCGGGGAGCTGTTTTTT. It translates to CASSISGNTGELFF.

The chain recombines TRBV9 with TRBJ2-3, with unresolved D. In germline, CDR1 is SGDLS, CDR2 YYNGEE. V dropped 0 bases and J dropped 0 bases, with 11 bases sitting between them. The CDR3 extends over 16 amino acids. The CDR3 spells CASSVEAIASTDTQYF. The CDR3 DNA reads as TGTGCCAGCAGCGTAGAGGCAATAGCCAGCACAGATACGCAGTATTTT.

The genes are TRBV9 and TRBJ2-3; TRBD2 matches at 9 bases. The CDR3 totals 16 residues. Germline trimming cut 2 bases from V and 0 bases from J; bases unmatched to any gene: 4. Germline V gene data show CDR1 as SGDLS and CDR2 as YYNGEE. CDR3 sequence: CASSVGAGGSTDTQYF. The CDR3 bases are TGTGCCAGCAGCGTTGGAGCGGGGGGAAGCACAGATACGCAGTATTTT.

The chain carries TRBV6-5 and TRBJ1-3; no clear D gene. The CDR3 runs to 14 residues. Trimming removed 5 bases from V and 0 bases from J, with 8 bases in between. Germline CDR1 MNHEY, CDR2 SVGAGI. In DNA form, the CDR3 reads TGTGCCAGCAGTACCGCCTTCTCTGGAAACACCATATATTTT. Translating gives CASSTAFSGNTIYF.

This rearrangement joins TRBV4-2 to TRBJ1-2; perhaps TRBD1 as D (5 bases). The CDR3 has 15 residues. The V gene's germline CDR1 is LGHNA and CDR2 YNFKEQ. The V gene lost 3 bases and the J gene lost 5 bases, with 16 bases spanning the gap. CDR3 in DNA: TGTGCCAGCAGCCATCCTTCTGGGGGTACTTATGGCTACACCTTC. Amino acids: CASSHPSGGTYGYTF.

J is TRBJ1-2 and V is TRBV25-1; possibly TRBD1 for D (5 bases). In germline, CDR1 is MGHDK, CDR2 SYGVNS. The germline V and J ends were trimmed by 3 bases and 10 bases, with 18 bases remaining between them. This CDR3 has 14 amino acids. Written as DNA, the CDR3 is TGTGCCAGCAGTGACTTAGGAGGGAGGGGATCCTACACCTTC. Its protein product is CASSDLGGRGSYTF.

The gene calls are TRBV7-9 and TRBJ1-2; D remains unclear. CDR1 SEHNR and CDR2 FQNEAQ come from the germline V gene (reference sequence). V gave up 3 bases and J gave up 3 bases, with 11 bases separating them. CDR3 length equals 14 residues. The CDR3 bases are TGTGCCAGCAGCTTCCCGGGAGACTACTATGGCTACACCTTC. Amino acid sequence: CASSFPGDYYGYTF.

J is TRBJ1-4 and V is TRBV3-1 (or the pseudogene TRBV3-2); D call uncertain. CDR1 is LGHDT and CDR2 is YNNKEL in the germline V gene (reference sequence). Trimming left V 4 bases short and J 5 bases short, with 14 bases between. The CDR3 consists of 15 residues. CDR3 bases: TGTGCCAGCAGCCCGGCGGGGAGGTCCAATGAAAAACTGTTTTTT. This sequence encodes CASSPAGRSNEKLFF.

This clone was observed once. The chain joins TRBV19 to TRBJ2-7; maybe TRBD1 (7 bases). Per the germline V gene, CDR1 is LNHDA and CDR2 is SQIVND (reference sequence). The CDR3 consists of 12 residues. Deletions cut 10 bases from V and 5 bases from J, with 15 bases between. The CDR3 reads CATRGVLDEQYF. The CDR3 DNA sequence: TGTGCCACCAGGGGGGTGTTGGACGAGCAGTACTTC.

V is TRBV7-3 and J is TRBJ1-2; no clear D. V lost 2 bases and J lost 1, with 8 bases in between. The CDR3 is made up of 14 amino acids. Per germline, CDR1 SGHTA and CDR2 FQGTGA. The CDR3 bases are TGTGCCAGCAGCTTAGATCCCTTTAACTATGGCTACACCTTC. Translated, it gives CASSLDPFNYGYTF. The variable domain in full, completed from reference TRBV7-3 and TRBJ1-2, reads GAGVSQTPSNKVTEKGKYVELRCDPISGHTALYWYRQSLGQGPEFLIYFQGTGAADDSGLPNDRFFAVRPEGSVSTLKIQRTERGDSAVYLCASSLDPFNYGYTFGSGTRLTVV.

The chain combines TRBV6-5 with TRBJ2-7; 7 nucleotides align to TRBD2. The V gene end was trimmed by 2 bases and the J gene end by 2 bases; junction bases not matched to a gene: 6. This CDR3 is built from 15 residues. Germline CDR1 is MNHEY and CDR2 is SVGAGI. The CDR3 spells CASSYRGAGAYEQYF. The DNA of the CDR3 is TGTGCCAGCAGTTACAGGGGCGCGGGAGCCTACGAGCAGTACTTC.

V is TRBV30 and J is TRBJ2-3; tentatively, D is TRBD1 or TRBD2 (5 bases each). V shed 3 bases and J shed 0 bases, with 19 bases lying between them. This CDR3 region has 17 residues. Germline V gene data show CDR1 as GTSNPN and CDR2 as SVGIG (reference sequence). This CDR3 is CAWSGVMGVPSTDTQYF. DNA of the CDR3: TGTGCCTGGAGCGGGGTCATGGGGGTTCCTAGCACAGATACGCAGTATTTT.

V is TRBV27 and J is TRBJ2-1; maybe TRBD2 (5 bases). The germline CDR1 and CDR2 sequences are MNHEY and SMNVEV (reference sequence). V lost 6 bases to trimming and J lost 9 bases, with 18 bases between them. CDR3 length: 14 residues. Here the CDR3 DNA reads TGTGCCAGCAGGAGCCCCGACTATCCGGGTGAGCAGTTCTTC. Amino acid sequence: CASRSPDYPGEQFF.

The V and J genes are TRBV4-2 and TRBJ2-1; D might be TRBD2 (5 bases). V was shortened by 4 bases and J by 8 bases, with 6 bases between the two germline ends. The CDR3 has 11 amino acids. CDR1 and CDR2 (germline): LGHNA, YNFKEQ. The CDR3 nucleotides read TGTGCCAGCAGCCTCGGGGATGAGCAGTTCTTC. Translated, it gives CASSLGDEQFF.

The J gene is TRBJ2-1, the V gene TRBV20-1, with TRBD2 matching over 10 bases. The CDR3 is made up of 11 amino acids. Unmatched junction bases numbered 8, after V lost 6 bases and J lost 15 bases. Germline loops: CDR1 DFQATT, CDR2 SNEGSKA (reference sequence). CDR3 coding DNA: TGCAGTGCCACGAGCGGGGGGGCGGTGTTCTTC. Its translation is CSATSGGAVFF.

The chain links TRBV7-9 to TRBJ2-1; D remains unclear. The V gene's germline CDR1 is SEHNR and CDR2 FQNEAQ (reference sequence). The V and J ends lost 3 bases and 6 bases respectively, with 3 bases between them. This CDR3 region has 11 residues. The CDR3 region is CASSFGNEQFF. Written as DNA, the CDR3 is TGTGCCAGCAGCTTCGGCAATGAGCAGTTCTTC.